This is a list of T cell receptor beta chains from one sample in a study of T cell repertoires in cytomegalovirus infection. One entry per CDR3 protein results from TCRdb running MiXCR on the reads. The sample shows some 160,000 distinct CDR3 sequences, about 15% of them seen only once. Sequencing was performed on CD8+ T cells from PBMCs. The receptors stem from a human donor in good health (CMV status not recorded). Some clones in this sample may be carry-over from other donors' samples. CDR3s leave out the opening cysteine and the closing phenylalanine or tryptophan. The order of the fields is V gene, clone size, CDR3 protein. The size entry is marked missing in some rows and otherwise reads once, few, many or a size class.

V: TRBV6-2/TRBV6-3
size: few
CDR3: ASRDRAVSYEQY

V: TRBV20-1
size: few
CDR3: SALRDRAYEQY

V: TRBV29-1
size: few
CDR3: SVEGSTARETQY

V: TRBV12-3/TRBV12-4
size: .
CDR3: ASSFGQINQPQH

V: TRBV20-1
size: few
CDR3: SARGGSAYEQY

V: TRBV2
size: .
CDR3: ASSELWAETYEQY

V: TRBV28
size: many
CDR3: ASSSQTSGIIYEQY

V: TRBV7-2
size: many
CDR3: ASSLAWDRVYGYT

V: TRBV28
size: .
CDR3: ASSWTYSSYNEQF

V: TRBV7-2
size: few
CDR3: ASSLNGRETQY

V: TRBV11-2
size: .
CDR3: ASRLTHEQY

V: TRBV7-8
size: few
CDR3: ASSYDRRTDTQY

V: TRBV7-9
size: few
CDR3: ASSWTSGSPETQY

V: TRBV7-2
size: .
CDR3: ASRSGVSTNEKLF

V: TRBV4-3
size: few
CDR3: ASSQSGDTETYEQY

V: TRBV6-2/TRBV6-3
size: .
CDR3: ASRRGNSNQPQH

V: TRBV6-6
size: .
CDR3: ASSYGAGGTEAF

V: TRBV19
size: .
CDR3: ASRNKQGPNTEAF

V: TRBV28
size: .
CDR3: ASSFLAGRTGELF

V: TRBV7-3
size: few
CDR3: ASSTSLRGTQY

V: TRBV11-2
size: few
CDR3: ASSLSRGPEAF

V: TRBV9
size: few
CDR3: ASTLGDSYSDTQY